A single sample is the source of the 3 T cell receptor beta chains below, sequenced in a study of blood T cells in healthy people across ages. Alongside a J-beta primer mix, a sample-barcoded 5' primer served in a second PCR lasting about 7 to 12 cycles. From the 5' RACE reads, TCRdb called clonotypes with MiXCR, one entry per CDR3 protein. This table holds about 640,000 distinct CDR3 sequences, about 30% found once. Input material: blood. The receptor set was obtained from an elderly woman in good health.

This clonotype was seen at least ten times. The chain links TRBV5-1 to TRBJ2-5; the D gene is possibly TRBD2 (6 bases). Trimming pared 4 bases from V and 2 bases from J, leaving 18 bases between. This CDR3 is built from 16 residues. Per germline, CDR1 SGHRS and CDR2 YFSETQ. CDR3 DNA: TGCGCCAGCAGCGAAGAGGCAGGGAGGCGGCAAGAGACCCAGTACTTC. Protein: CASSEEAGRRQETQYF.

This clonotype was seen more than once but under ten times. The chain uses TRBV3-1 and TRBJ1-1; no clear D gene. Trimming took off 2 bases at V and 1 base at J, with 8 bases between the two ends. The V gene's germline CDR1 is LGHDT and CDR2 YNNKEL (reference sequence). The CDR3 is made up of 14 amino acids. In DNA, the CDR3 is TGTGCCAGCAGCCAAACTCTACAGAACACTGAAGCTTTCTTT. Residues: CASSQTLQNTEAFF.

This clonotype was found a few times. This chain joins TRBV3-1 and TRBJ1-2, with D possibly being TRBD1 (5 bases). This CDR3 has 15 amino acids. Trimming pared 8 bases from V and 6 bases from J, leaving 22 bases between. Germline values: CDR1 LGHDT, CDR2 YNNKEL (reference sequence). CDR3 sequence (DNA): TGTGCCAGCGATGATTCGGGGGGTAAAAATAATGGCTACACCTTC. Translated: CASDDSGGKNNGYTF.